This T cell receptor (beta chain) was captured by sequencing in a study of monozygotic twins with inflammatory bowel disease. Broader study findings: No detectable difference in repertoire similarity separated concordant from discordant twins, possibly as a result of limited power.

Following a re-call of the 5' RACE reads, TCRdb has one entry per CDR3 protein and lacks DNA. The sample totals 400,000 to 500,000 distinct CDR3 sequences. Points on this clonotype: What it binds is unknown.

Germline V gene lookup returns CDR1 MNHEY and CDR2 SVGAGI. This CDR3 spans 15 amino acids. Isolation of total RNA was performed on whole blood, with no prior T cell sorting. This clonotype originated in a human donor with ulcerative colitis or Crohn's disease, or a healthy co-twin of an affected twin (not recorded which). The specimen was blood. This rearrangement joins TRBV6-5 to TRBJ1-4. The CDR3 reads CASSYAWQSNEKLFF.